Following are 14 T cell receptor beta chains from one sample sequenced in a study of identifying expanded T cells in peripheral blood. Sequenced by immunoSEQ multiplex PCR; TCRdb stores in-frame clones only, minus some. This sample carries about 86,000 clones, approximately 91% of them seen once, and the ten largest clones take around 6%. The sample comprised blood. These receptors all stem from a person aged 18 to 75 in good health.

The V and J genes are TRBV30 and TRBJ1-1, with a possible D match to TRBD1 (5 bases). Germline V gene data show CDR1 as GTSNPN and CDR2 as SVGIG (reference sequence). The CDR3 has 13 amino acids. The V end lost 3 bases, the J end lost 1 base, and 9 bases lay between the germline ends. This CDR3 is CAWRLQENTEAFF. The CDR3 DNA is TGTGCCTGGAGATTACAGGAGAACACTGAAGCTTTCTTT.

The rearrangement uses TRBV11-3 and TRBJ1-1; D gene ambiguous. Germline assignment: CDR1 SGHNT and CDR2 YENEEA. Trimming shortened V by 1 base and J by 5 bases, and 5 bases separated the two germline ends. This CDR3 contains 12 residues. The CDR3 here is CASSLAVTEAFF. The DNA for the CDR3 is TGTGCCAGCAGCTTAGCCGTGACTGAAGCTTTCTTT.

The V call is TRBV14, the J call TRBJ2-1, with 12 bases matching TRBD1. V lost 4 bases to trimming and J lost 8 bases; unmatched junction nucleotides: 9. Per the germline V gene, CDR1 is SGHDN and CDR2 is FVKESK. The CDR3 is made up of 16 amino acids. Here the CDR3 reads CASSLNSGTGGDEQFF. The CDR3 coding sequence is TGTGCCAGCAGCCTAAACTCCGGGACAGGGGGCGATGAGCAGTTCTTC.

The chain employs TRBV6-5 and TRBJ1-2; 8 bases are a match to TRBD1. Trimming removed 7 bases from V and 6 bases from J; junction bases left unmatched: 10. The germline gives CDR1 MNHEY, CDR2 SVGAGI. This CDR3 is 14 amino acids long. The CDR3: CASIRRGTGNGYTF. The CDR3 region has the DNA TGTGCCAGCATCCGTCGGGGGACAGGAAATGGCTACACCTTC.

The gene calls are TRBV5-1 and TRBJ2-3; no firm D call. CDR1 and CDR2 (germline): SGHRS, YFSETQ. V was pared by 6 bases and J by 2 bases, with 10 bases between. This CDR3 has 13 amino acids. CDR3 in amino acids: CASNDISTDTQYF. In DNA, the CDR3 is TGCGCCAGCAACGACATCTCCACAGATACGCAGTATTTT.

V gene TRBV19 combines with J gene TRBJ1-1; D remains unclear. The CDR3 contains 14 residues. Germline V CDR1 and CDR2: LNHDA, SQIVND (reference sequence). V was trimmed by 6 bases and J by 4 bases, leaving 15 bases between them. CDR3 region: CASSRRGQATEAFF. DNA of the CDR3: TGTGCCAGTAGCAGGCGCGGCCAGGCCACTGAAGCTTTCTTT. Together with reference TRBV19 and TRBJ1-1, the CDR3 gives the full variable domain: DGGITQSPKYLFRKEGQNVTLSCEQNLNHDAMYWYRQDPGQGLRLIYYSQIVNDFQKGDIAEGYSVSREKKESFPLTVTSAQKNPTAFYLCASSRRGQATEAFFGQGTRLTVV.

The J gene is TRBJ1-4, the V gene TRBV5-4; a possible D gene is TRBD1 (5 bases). This CDR3 contains 15 residues. Per germline, CDR1 SGHNT and CDR2 YYREEE (reference sequence). Trimming removed 5 bases from V and 5 bases from J, with 16 bases in between. CDR3 region: CASSPGGTENEKLFF. Here the CDR3 DNA reads TGTGCCAGCAGTCCTGGTGGGACGGAGAATGAAAAACTGTTTTTT.

The V call is TRBV30, the J call TRBJ2-2; D possibly corresponds to TRBD1 (6 bases). V gave up 3 bases and J gave up 2 bases, with 10 bases separating them. Germline lookup yields CDR1 GTSNPN and CDR2 SVGIG (reference sequence). This CDR3 contains 14 residues. The CDR3 loop is CAWRAGANTGELFF. Written as DNA, the CDR3 is TGTGCCTGGAGAGCAGGGGCCAACACCGGGGAGCTGTTTTTT.

The V and J genes are TRBV2 and TRBJ2-2, with a weak D call TRBD1 (5 bases). Germline values: CDR1 SNHLY, CDR2 FYNNEI. CDR3 length equals 14 residues. Trimming stripped 6 bases from V and 4 bases from J, with 12 bases between. CDR3 sequence (DNA): TGTGCCAGCAGCGGCAGGGATTTCACCGGGGAGCTGTTTTTT. Translating it yields CASSGRDFTGELFF.

The rearrangement links TRBV19 to TRBJ2-2; D may be TRBD1 or TRBD2 (7 bases each). V was clipped by 6 bases and J by 4 bases, with 15 bases between them. CDR3 size: 15 residues. Looked up from germline, CDR1 is LNHDA and CDR2 is SQIVND (reference sequence). The CDR3 nucleotides read TGTGCCAGTAGGACCTTCAGGGGGGGCACCGGGGAGCTGTTTTTT. This codes for CASRTFRGGTGELFF.

This clone has only a few counts. This chain links TRBV9 with TRBJ1-3; TRBD1 matches 7 bases. Unmatched junction bases numbered 2, after V lost 3 bases and J lost 2 bases. This CDR3 has 14 residues. Germline CDR1 is SGDLS and CDR2 is YYNGEE. The CDR3 DNA follows: TGTGCCAGCAGCGCCACAGGGGCTGGAAACACCATATATTTT. It specifies CASSATGAGNTIYF.

The genes are TRBV9 and TRBJ1-2; D is uncertain. CDR1 is SGDLS and CDR2 is YYNGEE in the germline V gene. The CDR3 contains 15 residues. Trimming stripped 0 bases from V and 0 bases from J, with 9 bases between. The CDR3 bases are TGTGCCAGCAGCGTAGAGAGTTGGGCTAACTATGGCTACACCTTC. This sequence encodes CASSVESWANYGYTF.

V is TRBV19 and J is TRBJ1-2; 7 nucleotides align to TRBD1. Germline V gene data show CDR1 as LNHDA and CDR2 as SQIVND (reference sequence). The CDR3 contains 16 residues. V was pared by 4 bases and J by 0 bases, with 8 bases of the junction left unmatched. Here the CDR3 DNA reads TGTGCCAGTAGTACCGGGAAGGGGGCGGCTAACTATGGCTACACCTTC. Residues: CASSTGKGAANYGYTF.

This chain joins TRBV5-6 and TRBJ2-2; D tentatively fits TRBD1 or TRBD2 (5 bases each). V lost 2 bases to trimming and J lost 1 base, with 15 bases between them. Germline CDR1 is SGHDT and CDR2 is YYEEEE. This CDR3 spans 17 amino acids. CDR3 residues: CASSFRNRDRNTGELFF. The DNA for the CDR3 is TGTGCCAGCAGCTTCAGAAACCGGGACCGGAACACCGGGGAGCTGTTTTTT. The full variable domain, completed using reference TRBV5-6 and TRBJ2-2, is DAGVTQSPTHLIKTRGQQVTLRCSPKSGHDTVSWYQQALGQGPQFIFQYYEEEERQRGNFPDRFSGHQFPNYSSELNVNALLLGDSALYLCASSFRNRDRNTGELFFGEGSRLTVL.